The entry below describes one TCR beta chain. The antigen remains undetermined. The sample originates from a study of cytomegalovirus exposure and HLA in healthy donors. For the study at large: Most genotyped donors, around four fifths of 398, had Caucasian-associated genetic ancestry. Findings of the study overall: A classifier reportedly called cytomegalovirus status with high sensitivity and specificity. The study listed under 200 cytomegalovirus-associated TCR beta chains.

CDR1 MDHEN and CDR2 SYDVKM come from the germline V gene. V lost 8 bases and J lost 3, with 13 bases in between. CDR3 length: 13 amino acids. Likely unrecorded immune exposures existed in these nominally healthy donors. The PCR contained 60 Vbeta and 13 Jbeta primers. Libraries were prepared by immunoSEQ multiplex PCR; TCRdb keeps only in-frame clonotypes and omits some of them. The sample holds about 140,000 clones; approximately 79% are singletons and the top ten take more than 0.95%. The V gene is TRBV28, the J gene TRBJ1-1; D unclear. Specimen: PBMCs. The receptor was derived from a young man in good health and CMV-seronegative. Here the CDR3 reads CASWGGLDTEAFF. The CDR3 nucleotides are TGTGCCAGCTGGGGAGGGTTGGACACTGAAGCTTTCTTT.